This T cell receptor (beta chain) was identified in a study of PD-1 blockade in mismatch repair-deficient tumors (TCRdb year 2017). Study-level background: Between September 2013 and late 2016, fewer than 90 consecutive patients with some 12 mismatch repair-deficient cancer types, all previously treated and progressing, were enrolled in the trial. Tumor-associated T cell clones in the peripheral blood of patients responding to PD-1 blockade were tracked using deep sequencing of TCR CDR3 regions. On the study overall, not on this receptor specifically: Rapid expansion after pembrolizumab followed by contraction, generally before radiologic responses, was shown by tumor-resident clones, which were often undetectable in blood before treatment.

As for this clone: What antigen it recognizes has not been identified. The input lacks base qualities; no much larger clone sits a single base away.

For each enrolled patient, mismatch repair deficiency was established using either polymerase chain reaction or immunohistochemistry. TCR sequencing was performed for three patients who responded to pembrolizumab therapy. The phase II trial prospectively tested pembrolizumab PD-1 blockade in advanced mismatch repair-deficient cancers regardless of tissue of origin. Serial peripheral blood T cell samples were collected before and at multiple times after starting PD-1 blockade. Blood sampling time points were reported as weeks after the first dose of pembrolizumab. The protocol used for the library was the immunoSEQ multiplex PCR assay. Drawn from immuneACCESS, this table holds only the in-frame rearrangements with V and J called that TCRdb kept. Clones are partly lost; checked studies trace under half to an unresolved V gene and leave the rest unexplained. The sample contains 15,000 to 20,000 clones, over 70% of them found a single time. The top ten clonotypes cover 1.6% of the sample.

CDR1 and CDR2 were assigned from the germline V gene as SGHAT and FQNNGV. The germline V end is reduced by 4 bases and the J end by 5 bases; junction bases left unmatched: 11. From the cysteine up to the phenylalanine, the CDR3 has a length of 17 residues. Just the 51-base CDR3 DNA is kept, in frame starting at base 1. This chain joins TRBV11-2 to TRBJ2-1; 10 nucleotides in the junction match TRBD2. The receptor was isolated from an adult with mismatch repair-deficient cancer. Material: PBMCs, obtained less than 25 weeks after starting pembrolizumab. The encoded CDR3 is CASSYLLLAGVDNEQFF. The DNA reads TGTGCCAGCAGCTACCTCCTTCTAGCGGGAGTTGACAATGAGCAGTTCTTC. The full variable domain, with segments outside the CDR3 supplied by the reference TRBV11-2 and TRBJ2-1 proteins, appears as EAGVAQSPRYKIIEKRQSVAFWCNPISGHATLYWYQQILGQGPKLLIQFQNNGVVDDSQLPKDRFSAERLKGVDSTLKIQPAKLEDSAVYLCASSYLLLAGVDNEQFFGPGTRLTVL.